This record covers a single T cell receptor beta chain. The antigen it binds to is not known. One base away there is no much larger clone; base qualities are not given. The sample originates from a study of CD8 T cells in acute hepatitis C reinfection listed by TCRdb under 2021. With regard to the full study: This study examined the TCRbeta repertoire of CD8+ T cells that recognize the HCV NS3-1073 epitope, both during acute infection and after viral clearance. A handful of spontaneous resolvers provided paired acute and follow-up samples. Study-wide findings and limitations: Only the TCRbeta chain was sequenced in bulk, so alphabeta pairing of public clonotypes could not be determined. Few CDR3 sequences were shared with other epitopes, and differences in sequencing approaches may have limited exact matching. About 13 public clonotypes were found regardless of outcome, and V04-02/J02-02 was used by one public clonotype. Follow-up repertoires were not available for chronically infected subjects, because NS3-1073 specific cells were too rare to be sorted. NS3-1073 specific repertoires were highly diverse, with no significant diversity differences between acute resolver, follow-up resolver and acute chronic samples. All groups preferentially used the TRBV04 and TRBV06 gene families, and overrepresentation in the naive pool did not explain this preferential usage.

The FACS-sorted cells had their genomic DNA extracted, and the commercial immunoSEQ service was used to sequence the TCRbeta chains. The published analysis was carried out like this. ImmunoSEQ Analyzer software v3.0 and R v3.5.1 were used to analyze the repertoire data. Only productive rearrangements were analyzed, as sequences containing stop codons or out-of-frame rearrangements were removed. Simpson diversity, Shannon entropy, CDR3 length and nucleotide addition metrics were obtained from the sequencing provider. Clonotypes were categorized by frequency as dominant, sub-dominant, low or lowest abundance, and clonotypes below 0.1% were excluded from most analyses. A CDR3 amino acid clonotype was called public if the clonotype appeared in at least two subjects at a cumulative frequency of at least 0.5%. This immuneACCESS table, as held by TCRdb, lists in-frame sequences with V and J called but not all clones. Of the missing ones, under half trace to an unresolved V gene in checked studies; the others have no known cause. V, J and clone size are taken as reported in that table, and D and trimming were inferred from the DNA itself. This sample gives about 38,000 clones in total; around 85% of them show up just once. The ten biggest clones cover 11% of the sample.

There are 16 amino acids in the CDR3, from cysteine to phenylalanine inclusive. Just the 48-base CDR3 DNA is kept, in frame starting at base 1. V is clipped by 6 bases and J by 7 bases, and the sequence between their germline boundaries is 22 bases long. Based on the germline V gene (reference sequence), the CDR1 and CDR2 sequences are MNHEY and SMNVEV. The time point label of this sample denotes: naive CD8 control sorted from an acute-time-point sample. Enrolled in the Montreal Hepatitis C Cohort (HEPCO) in Canada, the donors were people who inject drugs, and these donors were followed every 3 months. A positive HCV RNA or antibody test that followed a negative test within the previous 24 weeks was the definition used for acute primary HCV infection. CD3, CD8 and CD45RO antibodies were used for surface staining, and dead cells were excluded with an aqua fixable dye. Among the cohort members were 8 or 9 spontaneous resolvers, with spontaneous resolution defined as HCV RNA clearance within 24 weeks. Once thawed from cryostorage, peripheral blood mononuclear cells underwent negative selection via the MACS CD8+ T cell Isolation Kit to obtain CD8+ T cells. A BD FACSAria II cell sorter was used for cell sorting.

The receptor's source is a woman younger than 35 who spontaneously cleared hepatitis C infection. The rearrangement joined TRBV27 to TRBJ2-1; the D gene remains uncertain. The sample taken for sequencing was naive CD8+ T cells from PBMCs. Interpreted using the paper, the cell subset or site label stands for: sorted total naive CD45RO-negative CD8+ T cells. The CDR3 protein sequence reads: CASRVMGGSARNEQFF. The DNA is as follows: TGTGCCAGCAGGGTGATGGGCGGAAGCGCTCGGAATGAGCAGTTCTTC.